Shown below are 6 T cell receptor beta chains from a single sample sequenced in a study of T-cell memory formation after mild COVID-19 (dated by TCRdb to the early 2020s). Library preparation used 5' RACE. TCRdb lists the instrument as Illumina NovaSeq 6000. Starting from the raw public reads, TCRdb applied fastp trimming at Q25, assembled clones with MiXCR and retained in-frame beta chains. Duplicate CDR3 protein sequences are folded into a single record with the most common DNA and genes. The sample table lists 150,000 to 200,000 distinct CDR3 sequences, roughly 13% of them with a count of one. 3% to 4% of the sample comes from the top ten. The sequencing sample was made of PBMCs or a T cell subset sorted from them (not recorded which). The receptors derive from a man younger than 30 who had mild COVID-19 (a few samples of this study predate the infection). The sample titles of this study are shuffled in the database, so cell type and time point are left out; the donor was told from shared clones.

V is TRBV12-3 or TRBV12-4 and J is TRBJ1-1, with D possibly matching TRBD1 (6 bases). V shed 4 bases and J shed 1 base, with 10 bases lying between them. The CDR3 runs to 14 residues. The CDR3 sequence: CASSSQGKNTEAFF. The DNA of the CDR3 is TGTGCCAGCAGTTCCCAGGGGAAGAACACTGAAGCTTTCTTT.

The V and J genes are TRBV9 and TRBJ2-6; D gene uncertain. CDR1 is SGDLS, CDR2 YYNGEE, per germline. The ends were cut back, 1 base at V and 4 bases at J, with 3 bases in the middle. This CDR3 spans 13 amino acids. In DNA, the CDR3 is TGTGCCAGCAGCGTACAGGGGGCCAACGTCCTGACTTTC. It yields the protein CASSVQGANVLTF.

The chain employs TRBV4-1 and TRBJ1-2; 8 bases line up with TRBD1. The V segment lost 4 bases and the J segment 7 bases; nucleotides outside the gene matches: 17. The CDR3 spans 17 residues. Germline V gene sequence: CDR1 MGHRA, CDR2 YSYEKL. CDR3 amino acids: CASSRTTGALVRAGYTF. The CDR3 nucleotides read TGCGCCAGCAGCCGAACGACAGGGGCGCTGGTCCGGGCTGGCTACACCTTC.

CDR3 sequence (DNA): TGTGCCAGCAGACAGACAGGGTTCGAGCAGTTCTTC. This sequence encodes CASRQTGFEQFF. This sequence joins TRBV6-2 or TRBV6-3 and TRBJ2-1; 7 nucleotides line up with TRBD1. The CDR3 loop spans 12 amino acids. Trimming took 6 bases from V and 10 from J; bases not matched to a gene: 6. The germline gives CDR1 MNHEY, CDR2 SVGEGT.

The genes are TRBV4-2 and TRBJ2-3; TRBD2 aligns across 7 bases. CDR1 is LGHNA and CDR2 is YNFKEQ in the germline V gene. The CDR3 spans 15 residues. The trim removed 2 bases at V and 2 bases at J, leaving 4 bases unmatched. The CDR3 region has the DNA TGTGCCAGCAGCCAACAGCGGGGACTCACAGATACGCAGTATTTT. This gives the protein CASSQQRGLTDTQYF.

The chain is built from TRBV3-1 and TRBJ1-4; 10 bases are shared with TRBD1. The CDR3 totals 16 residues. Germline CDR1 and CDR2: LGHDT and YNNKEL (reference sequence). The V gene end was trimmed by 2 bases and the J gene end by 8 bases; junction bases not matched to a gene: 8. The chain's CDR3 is CASSQFLSGQGEKLFF. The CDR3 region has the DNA TGTGCCAGCAGCCAATTTTTGTCGGGACAGGGGGAAAAACTGTTTTTT.